Listed below are T cell receptor beta chains from one sample, sequenced in a study of T cell responses to AZD1222 COVID-19 vaccine. Assay used: immunoSEQ multiplex PCR; TCRdb lists only in-frame clones, some missing. In the table there are 150,000 or so clones, over 85% of which are singletons. The sample was peripheral blood, taken on day 0 of AZD1222 vaccination. All receptors derive from an adult in good health. Both conserved end residues are part of each CDR3. The order of the fields is D gene, clone size, V gene, J gene, CDR3 protein, CDR3 DNA. D genes are given only for firm matches. Part of the rows lack a size; the others show once, few, many or a class for expanded clones.

d_call: NA; clone_size: NA; v_call: TRBV27; j_call: TRBJ2-5; cdr3_aa: CASTPSWGAARETQYF; cdr3_nt: TGTGCCAGCACCCCCTCCTGGGGGGCGGCCCGGGAGACCCAGTACTTC
d_call: NA; clone_size: NA; v_call: TRBV9; j_call: TRBJ2-6; cdr3_aa: CASSVEGYGANVLTF; cdr3_nt: TGTGCCAGCAGCGTAGAAGGTTATGGGGCCAACGTCCTGACTTTC
d_call: NA; clone_size: NA; v_call: TRBV28; j_call: TRBJ2-1; cdr3_aa: CASSFRAGFVPNEQFF; cdr3_nt: TGTGCCAGCAGTTTTAGGGCGGGATTCGTCCCCAATGAGCAGTTCTTC
d_call: NA; clone_size: NA; v_call: TRBV5-1; j_call: TRBJ1-1; cdr3_aa: CASSSGQRNTEAFF; cdr3_nt: TGCGCCAGCAGCTCGGGACAAAGGAACACTGAAGCTTTCTTT
d_call: NA; clone_size: NA; v_call: TRBV21-1; j_call: TRBJ2-7; cdr3_aa: CASSKHLGSRSYEQYF; cdr3_nt: TGTGCCAGCAGCAAGCATCTCGGGAGCAGGTCCTACGAGCAGTACTTC
d_call: NA; clone_size: NA; v_call: TRBV7-9; j_call: TRBJ2-3; cdr3_aa: CASSLEGQSGTDTQYF; cdr3_nt: TGTGCCAGCAGCTTAGAGGGGCAGTCTGGCACAGATACGCAGTATTTT
d_call: NA; clone_size: once; v_call: TRBV27; j_call: TRBJ2-2; cdr3_aa: CASSFWGPNTGELFF; cdr3_nt: TGTGCCAGCAGTTTCTGGGGCCCGAACACCGGGGAGCTGTTTTTT
d_call: NA; clone_size: NA; v_call: TRBV5-1; j_call: TRBJ2-7; cdr3_aa: CASTLTELEGEQYF; cdr3_nt: TGCGCCAGCACTCTAACGGAACTGGAGGGCGAGCAGTACTTC
d_call: NA; clone_size: NA; v_call: TRBV5-4; j_call: TRBJ2-3; cdr3_aa: CASSPSLGADTQYF; cdr3_nt: TGTGCCAGCAGCCCTAGCCTCGGGGCAGATACGCAGTATTTT
d_call: NA; clone_size: NA; v_call: TRBV5-1; j_call: TRBJ1-1; cdr3_aa: CASSLVGGNTEAFF; cdr3_nt: TGCGCCAGCAGCTTGGTGGGGGGTAACACTGAAGCTTTCTTT
d_call: NA; clone_size: once; v_call: TRBV11-2; j_call: TRBJ1-2; cdr3_aa: CASSLGVGKVNYGYTF; cdr3_nt: TGTGCCAGCAGCTTAGGGGTGGGCAAAGTGAACTATGGCTACACCTTC
d_call: NA; clone_size: NA; v_call: TRBV4-2; j_call: TRBJ1-5; cdr3_aa: CASSKRHGGSNQPQHF; cdr3_nt: TGTGCCAGCAGCAAAAGACACGGGGGGAGCAATCAGCCCCAGCATTTT
d_call: NA; clone_size: once; v_call: TRBV2; j_call: TRBJ1-3; cdr3_aa: CASSETRLSGNTIYF; cdr3_nt: TGTGCCAGCAGTGAAACTAGGCTCTCTGGAAACACCATATATTTT
d_call: TRBD1; clone_size: NA; v_call: TRBV7-8; j_call: TRBJ2-2; cdr3_aa: CASSGTGENTGELFF; cdr3_nt: TGTGCCAGCAGCGGGACAGGGGAGAACACCGGGGAGCTGTTTTTT
d_call: TRBD2; clone_size: NA; v_call: TRBV6-5; j_call: TRBJ2-7; cdr3_aa: CASWKGTSGSYEQYF; cdr3_nt: TGTGCCAGCTGGAAGGGGACTAGCGGCTCCTACGAGCAGTACTTC
d_call: NA; clone_size: NA; v_call: TRBV27; j_call: TRBJ1-5; cdr3_aa: CASSLNRARTQPQHF; cdr3_nt: TGTGCCAGCAGTTTAAACAGGGCGCGAACTCAGCCCCAGCATTTT
d_call: NA; clone_size: NA; v_call: TRBV3-1/TRBV3-2; j_call: TRBJ2-7; cdr3_aa: CASSLSSTETYEQYF; cdr3_nt: TGTGCCAGCAGCCTATCCTCGACGGAAACCTACGAGCAGTACTTC
d_call: TRBD1; clone_size: NA; v_call: TRBV30; j_call: TRBJ1-2; cdr3_aa: CAWSGTGGAYTF; cdr3_nt: TGTGCCTGGAGTGGAACAGGGGGCGCTTACACCTTC
d_call: NA; clone_size: NA; v_call: TRBV11-3; j_call: TRBJ2-7; cdr3_aa: CASSPGPGGYEQYF; cdr3_nt: TGTGCCAGCAGCCCCGGGCCCGGCGGATACGAGCAGTACTTC
d_call: NA; clone_size: NA; v_call: TRBV12-3/TRBV12-4; j_call: TRBJ2-7; cdr3_aa: CASSRPDRYEQYF; cdr3_nt: TGTGCCAGCAGTCGGCCAGATCGCTACGAGCAGTACTTC
d_call: TRBD1; clone_size: NA; v_call: TRBV14; j_call: TRBJ2-3; cdr3_aa: CASSWDRGGTDTQYF; cdr3_nt: TGTGCCAGCAGCTGGGACAGGGGTGGGACAGATACGCAGTATTTT
d_call: NA; clone_size: NA; v_call: TRBV11-2; j_call: TRBJ2-1; cdr3_aa: CASSSTPPGNNEQFF; cdr3_nt: TGTGCCAGCAGCTCCACGCCCCCCGGAAACAATGAGCAGTTCTTC
d_call: NA; clone_size: once; v_call: TRBV4-1; j_call: TRBJ2-1; cdr3_aa: CATQAGRGTDNEQFF; cdr3_nt: TGCGCCACTCAAGCGGGGAGGGGGACCGACAATGAGCAGTTCTTC
d_call: NA; clone_size: NA; v_call: TRBV20-1; j_call: TRBJ1-5; cdr3_aa: CSASVGGNQPQHF; cdr3_nt: TGCAGTGCTAGTGTCGGGGGCAATCAGCCCCAGCATTTT
d_call: NA; clone_size: NA; v_call: TRBV27; j_call: TRBJ2-1; cdr3_aa: CASSLGRGGEQFF; cdr3_nt: TGTGCCAGCAGTTTGGGGCGGGGAGGCGAGCAGTTCTTC
d_call: NA; clone_size: NA; v_call: TRBV28; j_call: TRBJ1-1; cdr3_aa: CAIHPPGTLNTEAFF; cdr3_nt: TGTGCCATCCACCCCCCCGGGACTTTGAACACTGAAGCTTTCTTT
d_call: NA; clone_size: few; v_call: TRBV5-4; j_call: TRBJ2-3; cdr3_aa: CASSPGAGSSTDTQYF; cdr3_nt: TGTGCCAGCAGCCCCGGGGCGGGGTCTAGCACAGATACGCAGTATTTT
d_call: NA; clone_size: NA; v_call: TRBV29-1; j_call: TRBJ2-1; cdr3_aa: CSAKKGTGHTNEQFF; cdr3_nt: TGCAGCGCAAAAAAGGGGACCGGGCACACCAATGAGCAGTTCTTC
d_call: NA; clone_size: NA; v_call: TRBV5-1; j_call: TRBJ2-7; cdr3_aa: CASSLQRQNSYEQYF; cdr3_nt: TGCGCCAGCAGCTTACAGCGGCAAAACTCCTACGAGCAGTACTTC
d_call: NA; clone_size: NA; v_call: TRBV5-1; j_call: TRBJ1-3; cdr3_aa: CASSSSGSSGNTIYF; cdr3_nt: TGCGCCAGCAGCTCTTCCGGATCCTCTGGAAACACCATATATTTT
d_call: NA; clone_size: NA; v_call: TRBV30; j_call: TRBJ1-3; cdr3_aa: CAWSVERSGNTIYF; cdr3_nt: TGTGCCTGGAGTGTGGAACGCTCTGGAAACACCATATATTTT
d_call: TRBD1; clone_size: once; v_call: TRBV18; j_call: TRBJ1-5; cdr3_aa: CASSVNSGTVTSNQPQHF; cdr3_nt: TGTGCCAGCTCAGTGAACTCCGGGACAGTCACTAGCAATCAGCCCCAGCATTTT
d_call: TRBD2; clone_size: NA; v_call: TRBV3-1/TRBV3-2; j_call: TRBJ2-3; cdr3_aa: CASSQKGLVVDTQYF; cdr3_nt: TGTGCCAGCAGCCAAAAGGGACTAGTTGTAGATACGCAGTATTTT
d_call: NA; clone_size: few; v_call: TRBV19; j_call: TRBJ2-7; cdr3_aa: CASSISGTYEQYF; cdr3_nt: TGTGCCAGTAGTATTTCAGGGACCTACGAGCAGTACTTC
d_call: NA; clone_size: NA; v_call: TRBV5-6; j_call: TRBJ2-7; cdr3_aa: CASSWDLGAHSYEQYF; cdr3_nt: TGTGCCAGCAGCTGGGACCTAGGGGCCCATTCCTACGAGCAGTACTTC
d_call: NA; clone_size: NA; v_call: TRBV7-9; j_call: TRBJ2-1; cdr3_aa: CASSDGTFSYNEQFF; cdr3_nt: TGTGCCAGCAGCGACGGGACTTTCTCCTACAATGAGCAGTTCTTC
d_call: NA; clone_size: NA; v_call: TRBV27; j_call: TRBJ2-3; cdr3_aa: CASSSRFAITDTQYF; cdr3_nt: TGTGCCAGCAGTTCCCGGTTTGCTATCACAGATACGCAGTATTTT
d_call: NA; clone_size: NA; v_call: TRBV15; j_call: TRBJ2-7; cdr3_aa: CATSRDLGVEDSYEQYF; cdr3_nt: TGTGCCACCAGCAGAGATCTAGGCGTCGAGGACTCCTACGAGCAGTACTTC
d_call: TRBD1; clone_size: NA; v_call: TRBV30; j_call: TRBJ1-2; cdr3_aa: CAWIRKGADYGYTF; cdr3_nt: TGTGCCTGGATCCGGAAGGGGGCGGACTATGGCTACACCTTC
d_call: NA; clone_size: NA; v_call: TRBV7-9; j_call: TRBJ2-3; cdr3_aa: CASSLIQGFEGTQYF; cdr3_nt: TGTGCCAGCAGCTTAATTCAGGGTTTTGAGGGTACGCAGTATTTT
d_call: TRBD1; clone_size: once; v_call: TRBV15; j_call: TRBJ1-1; cdr3_aa: CATSRDLGTGWMNTEAFF; cdr3_nt: TGTGCCACCAGCAGAGATCTCGGGACAGGGTGGATGAACACTGAAGCTTTCTTT
d_call: NA; clone_size: NA; v_call: TRBV18; j_call: TRBJ2-7; cdr3_aa: CASSPPSYEQYF; cdr3_nt: TGTGCCAGCTCACCACCGAGCTACGAGCAGTACTTC
d_call: NA; clone_size: NA; v_call: TRBV28; j_call: TRBJ1-1; cdr3_aa: CASSLASGGWDTEAFF; cdr3_nt: TGTGCCAGCAGTTTGGCGTCGGGGGGCTGGGACACTGAAGCTTTCTTT
d_call: NA; clone_size: NA; v_call: TRBV9; j_call: TRBJ1-1; cdr3_aa: CASSVVTNTEAFF; cdr3_nt: TGTGCCAGCAGCGTAGTGACGAACACTGAAGCTTTCTTT
d_call: NA; clone_size: NA; v_call: TRBV19; j_call: TRBJ1-2; cdr3_aa: CASSTGVNYGYTF; cdr3_nt: TGTGCCAGTAGTACAGGGGTTAACTATGGCTACACCTTC
d_call: NA; clone_size: NA; v_call: TRBV28; j_call: TRBJ1-5; cdr3_aa: CASSKGHREGQPQHF; cdr3_nt: TGTGCCAGCAGTAAGGGTCATAGGGAGGGACAGCCCCAGCATTTT